Here is one TCR beta chain with its context. The antigen is undetermined. Deletions cut 3 bases from V and 5 bases from J, with 12 bases between. The CDR3 length is 14 residues. The germline V gene has CDR1 LNHDA and CDR2 SQIVND (reference sequence). The sample belongs to a study of long-term antiretroviral therapy in people with HIV. Study-wide results and limits: Once patients were on ART, diversity went higher but still fell short of transplant donor controls. Missing from the dataset were any data on ART adherence, viral resistance or therapy changes.

Samples were assayed with immunoSEQ v3.0 at survey level. What sequencing targeted per sample was about 35,000-55,000 T-cell genomes. Sequencing used immunoSEQ multiplex PCR; TCRdb keeps in-frame clones, though not all of them. There are about 28,000 clones in the sample; roughly 88% occur only once, and around 4.1% lies in the top ten. Every HIV-positive participant received treatment in the United States. This sequence originates from a young woman with HIV. The sequencing used unsorted PBMCs, collected 0.5 years after starting antiretroviral therapy. This chain connects TRBV19 to TRBJ2-3; maybe TRBD2 (5 bases). DNA for the CDR3: TGTGCCAGTAGTATTGTGGCGGGTGGAGATACGCAGTATTTT. This encodes CASSIVAGGDTQYF.